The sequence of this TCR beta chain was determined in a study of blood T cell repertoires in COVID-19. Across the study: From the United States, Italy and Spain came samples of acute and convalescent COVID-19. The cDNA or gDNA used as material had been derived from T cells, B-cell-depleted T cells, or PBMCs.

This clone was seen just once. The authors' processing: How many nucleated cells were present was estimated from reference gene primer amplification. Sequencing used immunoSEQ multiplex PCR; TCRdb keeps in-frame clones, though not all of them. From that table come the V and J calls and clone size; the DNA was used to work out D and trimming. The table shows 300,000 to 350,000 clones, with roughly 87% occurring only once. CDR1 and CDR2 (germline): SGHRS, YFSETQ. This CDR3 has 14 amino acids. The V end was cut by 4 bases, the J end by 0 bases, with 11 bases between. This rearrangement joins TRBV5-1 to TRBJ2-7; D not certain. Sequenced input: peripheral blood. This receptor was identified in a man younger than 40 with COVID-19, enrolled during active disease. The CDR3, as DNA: TGCGCCAGCAGCGATCCACTCCACTCCTACGAGCAGTACTTC. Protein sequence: CASSDPLHSYEQYF.